What follows describes a single T cell receptor (beta chain). This clone was seen more than once but under ten times. Its antigen is currently not known. Per-nucleotide qualities are absent, and no much larger clonotype sits a single base away. This entry comes from a study of vaccination effects on CD4 cells after COVID-19 (dated by TCRdb to the early 2020s). In the study overall: Two doses of either the BNT162b2 or the mRNA-1273 mRNA SARS-CoV-2 vaccine were administered to participants. SARS-CoV-2 spike-specific CD4+ TCR repertoires were compared before and after mRNA vaccination in COVID-19 convalescent patients and in infection-naive vaccine recipients. Cultures from other donors in the study were sequenced with the Oncomine TCR Beta short-read assay on an Illumina iSeq 100. The full study included 9 to 10 COVID-19 convalescent patients and several SARS-CoV-2-naive healthy vaccine recipients.

In the ViraFEST assay, PBMC were stimulated with viral peptide pools, and antigen-specific CD4+ T cell clonotypes were then identified by expansion using TCR sequencing. After more than nine days of culture, CD4+ T cells were isolated with the EasySep CD4+ T cell isolation kit. Negative nucleocapsid antibody results before and after vaccination confirmed that the healthy vaccine recipients had no prior SARS-CoV-2 infection. Each well held under 2.5 million PBMC cultured in IMDM containing roughly 5% human AB serum, 9.5 to 10 IU/ml IL-2 and gentamicin, along with approximately 10 ug/ml peptides. On days 3 and 7, half of the culture medium was replaced with fresh IL-2-containing medium. Each peptide stimulation condition was cultured in triplicate wells unless otherwise noted. Using Ficoll-Paque Plus gradient centrifugation, PBMC were separated from whole blood and then either used fresh or cryopreserved at -140C. The spike proteins of SARS-CoV-2 and of the common cold coronaviruses HCoV-NL63, HCoV-OC43 and HCoV-229E were spanned by overlapping peptide pools. Genomic DNA was extracted from cultured CD4+ T cells with the QIAamp micro DNA kit.

The study at large found these results: Marked clonal contraction was observed in both infection-induced and vaccine-induced clones at late post-vaccination timepoints, consistent with waning T cell responses. The study was limited by a small number of convalescent patients, and early post-infection timepoints were lacking. In healthy vaccine recipients, vaccine-induced clones were almost all SARS-CoV-2 mono-reactive, with only 1 of 255 cross-reactive with common cold coronaviruses.

There are 14 amino acids in the CDR3, from cysteine to phenylalanine inclusive. Just CDR3 DNA is preserved here, 42 bases in frame from base 1. The library was produced with the immunoSEQ multiplex PCR assay. DNA from the cultured, isolated CD4+ T cells was subjected to TCR beta CDR3 sequencing. In the original analysis: Non-productive TCR sequences were removed, reads were trimmed to the CDR3 region, and CDR3s of at least 7 amino acids were retained. Antigen-specific clonotypes were identified with the MANAFEST web app by comparing expansion in peptide wells against reference cultures. Positive clones required FDR<0.05 expansion versus reference and all other wells, odds ratio above 5, and frequency above 0.1% in two replicate wells. Clonotypes significantly expanded in SARS-CoV-2 spike wells and in at least one common cold coronavirus spike condition were defined as cross-reactive. CDR3 similarity was assessed by Levenshtein distance using the stringdist R package, and unrooted trees were constructed with ape in R 3.6.1. This immuneACCESS table, as held by TCRdb, lists in-frame sequences with V and J called but not all clones. Of the missing ones, under half trace to an unresolved V gene in checked studies; the others have no known cause. V and J calls and clone size are those listed in that table; D and trimming were worked out from the DNA. This sample gives more than 40,000 clones in total; around 70% of them show up just once. 20% to 30% of the sample is in the top ten clones.

The chain is encoded by TRBV21-1 joined to TRBJ1-5; whether TRBD1, the table's D call, matches the DNA was not checked. TRBV21-1 is designated a pseudogene. Sequencing was performed on CD4+ T cells from PBMCs cultured with HCoV-OC43 spike peptides, taken before COVID-19 vaccination. This sample's cell subset or site label indicates: HCoV-OC43 spike overlapping peptide pool stimulation. The sequence was collected from a human donor who received a COVID-19 vaccine. This receptor carries the CDR3 CASSKGQGSQPQHF. In nucleotide form, the sequence is TGTGCCAGCAGCAAAGGACAGGGGTCTCAGCCCCAGCATTTT.